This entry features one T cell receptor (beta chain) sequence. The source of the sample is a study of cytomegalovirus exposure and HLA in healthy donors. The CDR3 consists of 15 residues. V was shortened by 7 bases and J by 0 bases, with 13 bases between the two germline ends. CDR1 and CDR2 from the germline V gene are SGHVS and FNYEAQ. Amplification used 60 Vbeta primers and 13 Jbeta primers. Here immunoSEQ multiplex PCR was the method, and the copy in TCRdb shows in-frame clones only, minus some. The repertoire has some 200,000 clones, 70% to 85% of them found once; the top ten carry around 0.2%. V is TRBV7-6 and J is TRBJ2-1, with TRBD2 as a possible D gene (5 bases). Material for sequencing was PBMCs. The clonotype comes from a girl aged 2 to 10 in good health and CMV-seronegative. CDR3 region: CASTPSGYSYNEQFF. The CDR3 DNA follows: TGTGCCAGCACCCCAAGCGGATACTCCTACAATGAGCAGTTCTTC.